What follows are 10 T cell receptor beta chains derived from one specimen sequenced in a study of cytomegalovirus exposure and HLA in healthy donors. The PCR was carried out with 60 Vbeta primers and 13 Jbeta primers. The repertoire was sequenced with immunoSEQ multiplex PCR; TCRdb's copy has only in-frame clones and lacks some. There are around 130,000 clones in the sample; 75% to 90% occur only once, and 5.5% to 6% lies in the top ten. The sequencing input was PBMCs. All receptors come from a woman aged 35 to 49 in good health and CMV-seropositive.

The chain joins TRBV2 to TRBJ2-4; D gene unclear. Germline V lookup: CDR1 SNHLY, CDR2 FYNNEI. Trimming shortened V by 3 bases and J by 0 bases, and 9 bases separated the two germline ends. This CDR3 has 15 amino acids. The CDR3 DNA sequence: TGTGCCAGCAGTGATTTGGTAGTAGCCAAAAACATTCAGTACTTC. It encodes CASSDLVVAKNIQYF.

V is TRBV7-9 and J is TRBJ1-2; no reliable D call. Germline V gives CDR1 SEHNR, CDR2 FQNEAQ (reference sequence). Trimming shortened V by 8 bases and J by 4 bases, and 20 bases separated the two germline ends. CDR3 length: 15 amino acids. CDR3 nucleotides: TGTGCCAGCTCCGATCCGGCACAGCTTAGCTATGGCTACACCTTC. It yields the protein CASSDPAQLSYGYTF.

CDR3 protein: CASSFWTSGRRRVGDTQYF. The CDR3 nucleotides read TGCGCCAGCAGCTTTTGGACTAGCGGGAGGAGGAGGGTCGGAGATACGCAGTATTTT. The V gene is TRBV5-1, the J gene TRBJ2-3, with 14 bases fitting TRBD2. From germline, CDR1 is SGHRS and CDR2 YFSETQ. V was pared by 2 bases and J by 5 bases, with 13 bases of the junction left unmatched. This CDR3 has 19 residues.

The chain uses TRBV27 and TRBJ2-7; TRBD1 agrees at 12 bases. The CDR3 loop spans 13 amino acids. V gave up 6 bases and J gave up 6 bases; unmatched junction bases: 3. From germline, CDR1 is MNHEY and CDR2 SMNVEV (reference sequence). This chain's CDR3 is CASRGQGAGEQYF. The CDR3 region has the DNA TGTGCCAGCAGGGGACAGGGGGCAGGCGAGCAGTACTTC.

This clone was observed a few times. The rearrangement links TRBV5-4 to TRBJ2-1, with D unclear. V was cut by 4 bases and J by 2 bases, with 10 bases left in between. The germline CDR1 and CDR2 sequences are SGHNT and YYREEE (reference sequence). The CDR3 has 14 amino acids. The CDR3 DNA sequence: TGTGCCAGCAGCCAAGATCGGGCCTACAATGAGCAGTTCTTC. Its translation is CASSQDRAYNEQFF.

This chain uses TRBV2 with TRBJ2-7; 8 bases agree with TRBD1. CDR3 length: 15 amino acids. With V trimmed by 5 bases and J by 3 bases, 9 bases remained unmatched. Germline V gives CDR1 SNHLY, CDR2 FYNNEI. The CDR3 DNA reads TGTGCCAGCAGTTCGATCCGGACAGGGTACTACGAGCAGTACTTC. Residues: CASSSIRTGYYEQYF.

The gene calls are TRBV19 and TRBJ1-2; 12 nucleotides agree with TRBD1. The trim removed 7 bases at V and 8 bases at J, leaving 11 bases unmatched. Germline-derived CDR1 and CDR2 are LNHDA and SQIVND (reference sequence). The CDR3 loop spans 15 amino acids. DNA of the CDR3: TGTGCCAGTATCTCGACTGTAGGGACAGGGGGCGGCTACACCTTC. Translated: CASISTVGTGGGYTF.

The gene calls are TRBV10-1 and TRBJ2-7; D remains ambiguous. The CDR3 is made up of 15 amino acids. Germline V gene sequence: CDR1 WNHNN, CDR2 SYGVQD (reference sequence). V gave up 3 bases and J gave up 2 bases, with 14 bases separating them. CDR3 DNA: TGCGCCAGCAGTGACTCCTTTGGCGGAACCTACGAGCAGTACTTC. It encodes CASSDSFGGTYEQYF.

This chain joins TRBV19 and TRBJ1-3; D remains ambiguous. Germline V gives CDR1 LNHDA, CDR2 SQIVND (reference sequence). V dropped 7 bases and J dropped 2 bases, with 9 bases sitting between them. The CDR3 length is 13 residues. The CDR3 loop reads CASINFPGNTIYF. For the CDR3, the DNA is TGTGCCAGTATTAACTTTCCTGGAAACACCATATATTTT.

V and J are TRBV28 and TRBJ2-7; TRBD2 is a possible D gene (5 bases). The CDR3 spans 16 residues. Germline V gene data show CDR1 as MDHEN and CDR2 as SYDVKM. The V and J ends lost 6 bases and 4 bases respectively, with 22 bases between them. The CDR3 nucleotides are TGTGCCAGCAGCCCCGGGGTTGGAGGAGGAGTATACGAGCAGTACTTC. It is translated as CASSPGVGGGVYEQYF.